A single TCR beta chain is shown here with its context. Its antigen is as yet unknown. Germline V gene lookup returns CDR1 LGHNA and CDR2 YNFKEQ. There are 16 residues in the CDR3. The J segment lost 1 base and the V segment lost 3 bases, leaving 8 bases of the junction unmatched. This sample was taken from a study of shared clonotypes between healthy human individuals. As for the study in general: Each donor contributed plates that comprised three CD4 naive, three CD4 memory, two CD8 naive and one CD8 memory.

The genomic DNA of each subset was split evenly across several immunoSEQ plates. The protocol was immunoSEQ multiplex PCR, while the TCRdb copy is restricted to in-frame clones and leaves out a portion. The data contain about 100,000 clones, 60% to 75% of them singletons. Study-level findings and limits: Naive subsets, compared against memory subsets, generally had larger estimated richness values.

The clonotype originates from a man aged 25-45 years in good health. The sequencing input was memory CD8+ T cells sorted from blood. The subset denotes: CD45RO+ cells pooled with CCR7-negative TemRA cells. The chain carries TRBV4-2 and TRBJ2-5; 7 nucleotides match TRBD1. The DNA of the CDR3 is TGTGCCAGCAGCCAGGCCGCCTCAGGGGGCCAAGAGACCCAGTACTTC. Protein: CASSQAASGGQETQYF.